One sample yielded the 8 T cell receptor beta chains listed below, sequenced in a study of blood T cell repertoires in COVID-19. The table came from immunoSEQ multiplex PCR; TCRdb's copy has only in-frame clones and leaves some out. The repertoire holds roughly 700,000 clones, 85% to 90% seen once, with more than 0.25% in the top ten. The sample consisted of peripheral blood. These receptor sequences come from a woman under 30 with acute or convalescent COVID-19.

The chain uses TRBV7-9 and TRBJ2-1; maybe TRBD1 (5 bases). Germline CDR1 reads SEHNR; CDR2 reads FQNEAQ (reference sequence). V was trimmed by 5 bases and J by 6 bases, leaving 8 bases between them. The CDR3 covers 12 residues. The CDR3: CASSRDSNEQFF. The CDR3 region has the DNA TGTGCCAGCAGCCGAGACAGCAATGAGCAGTTCTTC.

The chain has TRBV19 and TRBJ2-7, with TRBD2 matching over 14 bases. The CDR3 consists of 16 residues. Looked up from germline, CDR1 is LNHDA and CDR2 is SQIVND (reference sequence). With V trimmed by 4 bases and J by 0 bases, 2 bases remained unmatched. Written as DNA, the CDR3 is TGTGCCAGTAGTAGGGGACTAGCGGGGGCCTCCTACGAGCAGTACTTC. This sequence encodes CASSRGLAGASYEQYF.

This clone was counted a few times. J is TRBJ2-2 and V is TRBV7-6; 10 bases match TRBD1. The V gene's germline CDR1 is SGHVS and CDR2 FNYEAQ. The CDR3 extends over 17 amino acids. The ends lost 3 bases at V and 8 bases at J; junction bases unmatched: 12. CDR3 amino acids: CASSFRAGQGPSGELFF. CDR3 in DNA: TGTGCCAGCAGCTTTCGGGCGGGACAGGGGCCCTCGGGGGAGCTGTTTTTT.

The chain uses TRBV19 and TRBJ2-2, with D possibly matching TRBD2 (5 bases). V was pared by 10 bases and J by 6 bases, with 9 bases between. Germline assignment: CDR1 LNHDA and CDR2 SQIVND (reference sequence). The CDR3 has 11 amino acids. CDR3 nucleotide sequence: TGTGCCATGAGGGTATCCGGGGAGCTGTTTTTT. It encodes CAMRVSGELFF. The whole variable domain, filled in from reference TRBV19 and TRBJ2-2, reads DGGITQSPKYLFRKEGQNVTLSCEQNLNHDAMYWYRQDPGQGLRLIYYSQIVNDFQKGDIAEGYSVSREKKESFPLTVTSAQKNPTAFYLCAMRVSGELFFGEGSRLTVL.

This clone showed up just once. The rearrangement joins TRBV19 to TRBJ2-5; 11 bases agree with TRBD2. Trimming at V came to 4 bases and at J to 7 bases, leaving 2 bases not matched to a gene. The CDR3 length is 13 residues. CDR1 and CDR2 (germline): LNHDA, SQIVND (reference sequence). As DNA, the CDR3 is TGTGCCAGTAGTAGAACTAGCGGGGGGACCCAGTACTTC. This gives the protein CASSRTSGGTQYF.

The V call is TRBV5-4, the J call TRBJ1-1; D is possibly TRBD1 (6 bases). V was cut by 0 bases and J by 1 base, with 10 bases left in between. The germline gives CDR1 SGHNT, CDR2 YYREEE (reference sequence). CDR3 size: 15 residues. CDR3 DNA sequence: TGTGCCAGCAGCTTGGCCCGGGGACAGAACACTGAAGCTTTCTTT. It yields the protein CASSLARGQNTEAFF.

In DNA form, the CDR3 reads TGTGCCAGCAGCCGAGGTCGGTCACCCCTCCACTTT. Its protein product is CASSRGRSPLHF. This chain connects TRBV13 to TRBJ1-6; D is unresolved. CDR1 and CDR2 (germline): PRHDT, FYEKMQ (reference sequence). This CDR3 is built from 12 residues. V lost 5 bases to trimming and J lost 10 bases, with 9 bases between them.

DNA for the CDR3: TGTGCCACCAGTGACCCCTCTAGCGGGGGAGACACCGGGGAGCTGTTTTTT. Its protein product is CATSDPSSGGDTGELFF. The chain employs TRBV24-1 and TRBJ2-2, with 10 bases identical to TRBD2. Germline values: CDR1 KGHDR, CDR2 SFDVKD. The CDR3 sequence is 17 residues long. The V and J ends lost 4 bases and 3 bases, in that order; junction bases with no gene match: 7.